One and the same sample provided the 6 T cell receptor beta chains below, sequenced in a study of T cells in Graves' hyperthyroidism and ophthalmopathy. The investigators amplified TCR beta CDR3 regions from RNA transcripts. First-round RT-PCR with HTBI primers amplified the TCR CDR3 region. TCRdb recomputed calls from the multiplex PCR reads with MiXCR, one row per CDR3 protein. The sample holds fewer than 110,000 distinct CDR3 sequences, approximately 15% seen once. Specimen: blood. The origin of the receptors is a woman between 45 and 65 years old with Graves' hyperthyroidism.

This chain connects TRBV4-2 to TRBJ1-2; 9 nucleotides agree with TRBD1. V was clipped by 2 bases and J by 7 bases; unmatched bases: 5. The germline V gene encodes CDR1 LGHNA and CDR2 YNFKEQ. This CDR3 spans 14 amino acids. CDR3: CASSQPRDRVGYTF. The CDR3 DNA sequence: TGTGCCAGCAGCCAACCCCGGGACAGGGTTGGCTACACCTTC.

V and J are TRBV7-9 and TRBJ1-1; D gene unclear. The length of the CDR3 is 15 residues. V shed 4 bases and J shed 1 base, with 13 bases lying between them. The germline V gene encodes CDR1 SEHNR and CDR2 FQNEAQ (reference sequence). In nucleotides, the CDR3 is TGTGCCAGCAGCTACCCCAATGGTGGGAACACTGAAGCTTTCTTT. The encoded protein is CASSYPNGGNTEAFF.

Many counts were recorded for this clonotype. The CDR3 protein is CASSTSSQGYQETQYF. CDR3 DNA sequence: TGTGCCAGCAGCACCTCATCACAGGGATACCAAGAGACCCAGTACTTC. The chain uses TRBV11-2 and TRBJ2-5; possible D gene TRBD1, 6 bases. This CDR3 is 16 amino acids long. Germline V gives CDR1 SGHAT, CDR2 FQNNGV. Trimming stripped 5 bases from V and 0 bases from J, with 16 bases between.

This clonotype was seen repeatedly, ten times or more. V usage is TRBV5-5 and J usage is TRBJ2-5; D perhaps matches TRBD1 (5 bases). Trimming removed 1 base from V and 2 bases from J, with 12 bases in between. Germline V CDR1 and CDR2: SGHKS, YYEKEE (reference sequence). CDR3 length: 15 amino acids. The CDR3 bases are TGTGCCAGCAGCTTGAGAACAGGTTGGCAAGAGACCCAGTACTTC. Translated: CASSLRTGWQETQYF.

This clonotype has at least ten counts. The rearrangement joins TRBV5-6 to TRBJ1-6; D is undetermined. The CDR3 extends over 14 amino acids. V was cut by 4 bases and J by 4 bases, with 9 bases left in between. Germline values: CDR1 SGHDT, CDR2 YYEEEE. DNA of the CDR3: TGTGCCAGCAGCGTCACAATGTATAATTCACCCCTCCACTTT. It yields the protein CASSVTMYNSPLHF.

This clonotype was observed a few times. The J gene is TRBJ1-1, the V gene TRBV6-1; D unresolved. The V gene's germline CDR1 is MNHNS and CDR2 SASEGT. This CDR3 is built from 13 residues. The V gene lost 7 bases and the J gene lost 1 base, with 10 bases spanning the gap. The CDR3 DNA reads as TGTGCCAGCAACGGATTCGGGAACACTGAAGCTTTCTTT. Protein sequence: CASNGFGNTEAFF.